This passage covers 28 T cell receptor beta chains from one sample sequenced in a study of immune heterogeneity within non-small cell lung tumors (dated by TCRdb to between 2018 and 2020). The TCR template was genomic DNA extracted from bulk tumor tissue, and approximately 630 ng of gDNA was amplified for each sample. During surgery, multiple biopsies were taken from each primary tumor and placed as far apart as possible within the tumor mass. The study cohort was described as untreated, and the patients were newly diagnosed NSCLC cases having curative surgery. The sequencer listed for this sample is HiSeq X Ten. The TCR beta CDR3 region was amplified with a multiplex PCR system whose first round of roughly 11 cycles used 32 V-gene forward primers and 13 J-gene reverse primers. The public reads were run again by TCRdb, first through fastp at Q25 and then through MiXCR, and only productive beta chains were kept. All rows with the same CDR3 protein become a single entry with the most common DNA and genes. The sample contains 15,000 to 20,000 distinct CDR3 sequences, less than 35% of them found a single time. The top ten clonotypes cover less than 5% of the sample.

Sequenced sample: lung tumor tissue. The source of these receptors is a man aged 40-49 years with non-small cell lung cancer.

This clonotype is judged medium-sized. This sequence joins TRBV7-8 and TRBJ2-7, with D possibly TRBD2 on 6 matching bases. This CDR3 has 14 residues. Germline assignment: CDR1 SGHVS and CDR2 FQNEAQ. With 1 base removed from V and 3 bases from J, the gap between germline ends came to 10 bases. CDR3 in amino acids: CASSLGTTVYEQYF. The CDR3 nucleotides read TGTGCCAGCAGCTTAGGGACTACTGTCTACGAGCAGTACTTC.

This clonotype showed up many times. The chain recombines TRBV30 with TRBJ2-2, with D tentatively TRBD1 (5 bases). The CDR3 covers 10 residues. CDR1 is GTSNPN, CDR2 SVGIG, per germline (reference sequence). The germline V and J ends were trimmed by 7 bases and 13 bases, with 13 bases remaining between them. The CDR3 DNA reads TGTGCCTCCTGGCAGGGAAGGCTGTTTTTT. Translated: CASWQGRLFF.

This clonotype was picked up many times. The rearrangement links TRBV19 to TRBJ2-2; D possibly corresponds to TRBD1 (6 bases). Trimming removed 6 bases from V and 6 bases from J, with 11 bases in between. The CDR3 is 13 residues long. Germline V gene sequence: CDR1 LNHDA, CDR2 SQIVND (reference sequence). The chain's CDR3 is CASSAQGAGELFF. As DNA, the CDR3 is TGTGCCAGTAGCGCACAGGGCGCCGGGGAGCTGTTTTTT.

This chain links TRBV19 with TRBJ1-1; D gene unclear. V was trimmed by 6 bases and J by 4 bases, leaving 12 bases between them. Germline loops: CDR1 LNHDA, CDR2 SQIVND (reference sequence). The CDR3 spans 13 residues. Here the CDR3 reads CASSNQLTTEAFF. The CDR3 DNA sequence: TGTGCCAGTAGCAATCAGCTAACCACTGAAGCTTTCTTT. Full variable domain (remainder filled in from reference TRBV19 and TRBJ1-1): DGGITQSPKYLFRKEGQNVTLSCEQNLNHDAMYWYRQDPGQGLRLIYYSQIVNDFQKGDIAEGYSVSREKKESFPLTVTSAQKNPTAFYLCASSNQLTTEAFFGQGTRLTVV.

The chain uses TRBV12-3 or TRBV12-4 and TRBJ1-1, with D hard to call. CDR3 size: 13 residues. V was pared by 6 bases and J by 1 base, with 9 bases between. The CDR3 loop is CASRKNRNTEAFF. The CDR3 DNA sequence: TGTGCCAGCAGGAAGAACAGGAACACTGAAGCTTTCTTT.

This clonotype was detected many times. The CDR3 spells CASSRGGGGYEQYF. CDR3 in DNA: TGTGCCAGCAGCCGGGGAGGGGGCGGATACGAGCAGTACTTC. V and J are TRBV11-2 and TRBJ2-7; D possibly uses TRBD1 or TRBD2 (7 bases each). V lost 5 bases to trimming and J lost 4 bases, with 15 bases between them. CDR1 is SGHAT, CDR2 FQNNGV, per germline. The CDR3 contains 14 residues.

This clonotype was detected ten times or more. The V and J genes are TRBV11-2 and TRBJ2-7; D is tentatively TRBD1 or TRBD2 (6 bases each). The CDR3 covers 15 residues. Per the germline V gene, CDR1 is SGHAT and CDR2 is FQNNGV. Between the trimmed V and J ends, which lost 7 bases and 1 base, there was a span of 17 bases. The CDR3 region is CASKEEGVGSYEQYF. The CDR3 DNA sequence: TGTGCCAGCAAGGAGGAGGGGGTAGGTTCCTACGAGCAGTACTTC.

Details on this clonotype: This may come from a read error, since a much larger clone is one base off. This sequence joins TRBV19 and TRBJ1-5; D is unresolved. The germline gives CDR1 LNHDA, CDR2 SQIVND (reference sequence). The CDR3 has 17 residues. The CDR3: CVSSKVRRAEGNQPQHF. CDR3 bases: TGTGTCAGTAGTAAGGTCAGGAGGGCCGAGGGCAATCAGCCCCAGCATTTT.

At least ten counts were recorded for this clonotype. The V and J genes are TRBV2 and TRBJ1-1; D is undetermined. Trimming cost V 10 bases and J 0 bases, with 12 bases left between them. The CDR3 runs to 13 residues. CDR1 SNHLY and CDR2 FYNNEI come from the germline V gene. The CDR3 loop reads CAIPGTMNTEAFF. The DNA of the CDR3 is TGTGCCATCCCCGGAACGATGAACACTGAAGCTTTCTTT.

A note on this clonotype: With a much larger clone just one base away, this may be a read error. This chain joins TRBV28 and TRBJ1-5, with no clear D. The CDR3 extends over 14 amino acids. Trimming took off 0 bases at V and 2 bases at J, with 5 bases between the two ends. Looked up from germline, CDR1 is MDHEN and CDR2 is SYDVKM. CDR3 DNA sequence: TGTGCCAGCAGTTTATGGGAGGGCAATCAGCCCCAGCATTTT. Translation: CASSLWEGNQPQHF.

This clonotype qualifies as medium-sized. This chain links TRBV7-8 with TRBJ2-1, with D possibly TRBD1 on 5 matching bases. Germline-derived CDR1 and CDR2 are SGHVS and FQNEAQ. This CDR3 is 19 amino acids long. The V end was cut by 4 bases, the J end by 4 bases, with 26 bases between. CDR3 residues: CASSSRALISVRPYNEQFF. The CDR3 DNA reads TGTGCCAGCAGCTCCAGGGCCCTCATCTCTGTGCGCCCTTACAATGAGCAGTTCTTC. Variable domain in full (rest from reference TRBV7-8 and TRBJ2-1): GAGVSQSPRYKVAKRGQDVALRCDPISGHVSLFWYQQALGQGPEFLTYFQNEAQLDKSGLPSDRFFAERPEGSVSTLKIQRTQQEDSAVYLCASSSRALISVRPYNEQFFGPGTRLTVL.

This clonotype is termed medium-sized (0.01 to 0.1%). The chain recombines TRBV28 with TRBJ1-2; 8 nucleotides agree with TRBD1. The CDR3 runs 13 residues. V was pared by 3 bases and J by 7 bases, with 4 bases of the junction left unmatched. CDR1 and CDR2 (germline): MDHEN, SYDVKM. CDR3 amino acids: CASSFGTGGGYTF. The CDR3 DNA reads as TGTGCCAGCAGTTTTGGGACAGGCGGTGGCTACACCTTC.

This clonotype was seen ten or more times. The chain carries TRBV29-1 and TRBJ2-7, with D tentatively TRBD2 (6 bases). From germline, CDR1 is SQVTM and CDR2 ANQGSEA. Trimming left V 4 bases short and J 4 bases short, with 17 bases between. The CDR3 sequence is 14 residues long. Here the CDR3 DNA reads TGCAGCGTTGTTGGGGAGGCCACCCCTTACGAGCAGTACTTC. Its protein product is CSVVGEATPYEQYF.

This clonotype was found once. This clone may be a read error of a much larger clone one base away. The chain combines TRBV7-6 with TRBJ1-3; D remains ambiguous. This CDR3 is built from 16 residues. Germline lookup yields CDR1 SGHVS and CDR2 FNYEAQ. The V and J ends lost 6 bases and 0 bases respectively, with 15 bases between them. CDR3 nucleotide sequence: TGTGCCAGCAGACCCGGCCCGGGGTACTCTGGAAACACCATATATTTT. Its translation: CASRPGPGYSGNTIYF.

With respect to this clonotype: This could be a read error, since a much larger clone is one nucleotide away. The gene calls are TRBV12-3 or TRBV12-4 and TRBJ2-1; D remains unclear. Trimming removed 7 bases from V and 5 bases from J, with 12 bases in between. The CDR3 consists of 13 residues. The CDR3: CASTRSLHNEQFF. The CDR3 bases are TGTGCCAGCACACGCAGCCTCCACAATGAGCAGTTCTTC.

This clonotype was detected only a few times. This sequence joins TRBV4-3 and TRBJ2-3, with TRBD2 matching over 9 bases. After removal of 1 base from V and 8 bases from J, the junction contained 10 bases not matched to a gene. Germline CDR1 is LGHNA and CDR2 is YSLEER. The CDR3 runs to 16 residues. The CDR3 sequence: CASSQVISGRSGTQYF. CDR3 sequence (DNA): TGCGCCAGCAGCCAAGTGATTAGCGGGAGATCTGGTACGCAGTATTTT.

As concerns this clonotype: A much larger clone lies a single base off, so this may be a read error. J is TRBJ2-2 and V is TRBV20-1, with 9 bases that match TRBD1. This CDR3 has 16 residues. The germline V gene encodes CDR1 DFQATT and CDR2 SNEGSKA (reference sequence). In DNA, the CDR3 is TGCAGTGCTCAGGCGGGACAGGGAGGGGACACCGGGGAGCTGCTTTTT. Its translation: CSAQAGQGGDTGELLF.

For this clonotype: A much larger clone sits a single nucleotide away, making a read error possible. This CDR3 is missing its conserved last phenylalanine or tryptophan, likely due to a read error. CDR3 region: CASSWGGGTTAYEQYL. The CDR3 DNA sequence: TGTGCCAGCAGCTGGGGGGGTGGTACTACGGCATACGAGCAGTACCTC. The chain recombines TRBV7-2 with TRBJ2-7, with 7 positions matching TRBD2. CDR3 length: 16 amino acids. After removal of 4 bases from V and 4 bases from J, the junction contained 13 bases not matched to a gene. Germline loops: CDR1 SGHTA, CDR2 FQGNSA.

This clonotype was detected ten times or more. The rearrangement joins TRBV12-3 or TRBV12-4 to TRBJ1-2, with D uncertain. This CDR3 has 11 residues. Deletions cut 3 bases from V and 4 bases from J, with 3 bases between. CDR3 loop: CASSFSYGYTF. The CDR3, as DNA: TGTGCCAGCAGTTTTAGCTATGGCTACACCTTC.

V usage is TRBV5-4 and J usage is TRBJ2-7, with TRBD2 identical over 8 bases. The V segment lost 4 bases and the J segment 0 bases; nucleotides outside the gene matches: 12. The V gene's germline CDR1 is SGHNT and CDR2 YYREEE (reference sequence). CDR3 length: 17 residues. The CDR3 loop reads CASSPAGGAGFSYEQYF. The CDR3, as DNA: TGTGCCAGCAGCCCGGCCGGGGGGGCGGGGTTCTCCTACGAGCAGTACTTC.

The rearrangement uses TRBV11-2 and TRBJ2-5; TRBD2 is a possible D gene (5 bases). Trimming took 2 bases from V and 4 from J, leaving 11 bases between them. CDR1 is SGHAT and CDR2 is FQNNGV in the germline V gene. The CDR3 length is 14 residues. The DNA of the CDR3 is TGTGCCAGCAGCTTAAGCGGAATTATAGAGACCCAGTACTTC. It is translated as CASSLSGIIETQYF.

The rearrangement joins TRBV9 to TRBJ2-2; D is possibly TRBD1 (7 bases). Per the germline V gene, CDR1 is SGDLS and CDR2 is YYNGEE. Trimming pared 4 bases from V and 4 bases from J, leaving 17 bases between. The CDR3 contains 16 residues. The CDR3 region is CASSPEDRTITGELFF. The CDR3 nucleotides are TGTGCCAGCAGCCCTGAGGACAGGACTATCACCGGGGAGCTGTTTTTT.

Remarks on this clonotype: Germline and junction disagree at one end, which may indicate a read error. The gene calls are TRBV15 and TRBJ2-1, with 8 bases that match TRBD2. Germline V lookup: CDR1 LNHNV, CDR2 YYDKDF (reference sequence). This CDR3 has 15 residues. The CDR3 protein is CASSGGAGRYNEQFF. The DNA for the CDR3 is TGTGCCAGCAGCGGGGGTGCGGGGAGGTACAATGAGCAGTTCTTC. Based on the CDR3 plus reference TRBV15 and TRBJ2-1, the full variable domain is DAMVIQNPRYQVTQFGKPVTLSCSQTLNHNVMYWYQQKSSQAPKLLFHYYDKDFNNEADTPDNFQSRRPNTSFCFLDIRSPGLGDTAMYLCASSGGAGRYNEQFFGPGTRLTVL.

This clonotype has just a few counts. The chain recombines TRBV7-2 with TRBJ1-2; D is unclear. Trimming removed 5 bases at V and 4 bases at J, with 14 bases between. This CDR3 has 14 amino acids. Per the germline V gene, CDR1 is SGHTA and CDR2 is FQGNSA. The CDR3 here is CASSPPGPLYGYTF. CDR3 coding DNA: TGTGCCAGCAGCCCTCCGGGCCCTCTCTATGGCTACACCTTC.

On this clonotype itself: The junction departs from germline at one end; a sequencing error may be responsible. The chain employs TRBV11-3 and TRBJ2-2; 8 nucleotides align to TRBD2. Germline V gene sequence: CDR1 SGHNT, CDR2 YENEEA. The length of the CDR3 is 18 residues. In DNA, the CDR3 is TGTGCCAGCAGCTCCGTGGTATCCGAGCGGGAGTTAATCGGGGAGCTATTTTTT. It encodes CASSSVVSERELIGELFF.

As regards this clonotype: This could be a read error, since a much larger clone is one nucleotide away. In nucleotides, the CDR3 is TGTTCCAGCAGGGGCGGGACAGGGGGGTTTTATGGCTACACCTTC. Translated, it gives CSSRGGTGGFYGYTF. The V call is TRBV27, the J call TRBJ1-2, with 11 bases lining up with TRBD1. The CDR3 contains 15 residues. Germline V gives CDR1 MNHEY, CDR2 SMNVEV (reference sequence).

This chain joins TRBV7-3 and TRBJ1-1; TRBD1 might be the D (5 bases). The CDR3 length is 13 residues. With 5 bases removed from V and 10 bases from J, the gap between germline ends came to 17 bases. Germline V gives CDR1 SGHTA, CDR2 FQGTGA. This chain's CDR3 is CASSQGTGGRAFF. In DNA, the CDR3 is TGTGCCAGCAGCCAAGGAACAGGAGGGAGAGCTTTCTTT.

This clonotype was recorded only once. This could be a read error, since a much larger clone is one nucleotide away. V and J are TRBV7-2 and TRBJ2-5; unclear D gene. Germline V gene sequence: CDR1 SGHTA, CDR2 FQGNSA. The CDR3 is 14 residues long. The CDR3 DNA reads TGTGCCCGCAGCCCCAGCCGCTCCCAAGAGACCCAGTACTTC. This codes for CARSPSRSQETQYF.